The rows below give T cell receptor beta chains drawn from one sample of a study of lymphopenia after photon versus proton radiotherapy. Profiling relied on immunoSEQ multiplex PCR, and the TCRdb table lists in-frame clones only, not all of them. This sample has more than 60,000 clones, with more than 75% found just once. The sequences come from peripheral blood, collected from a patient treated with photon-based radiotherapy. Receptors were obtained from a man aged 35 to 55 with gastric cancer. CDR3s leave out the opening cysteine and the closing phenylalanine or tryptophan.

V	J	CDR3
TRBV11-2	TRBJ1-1	ASRSSGTGSF
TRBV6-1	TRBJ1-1	ASRQEDRGHTEAF
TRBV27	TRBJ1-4	ASSLELGDEKLF
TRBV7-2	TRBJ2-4	ASSMSRGKNIQY
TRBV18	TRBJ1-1	ASSDRTRMNTEAF
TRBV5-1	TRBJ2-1	ASSLWDNEQF
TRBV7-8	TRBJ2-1	ASSSFGGSYNEQF
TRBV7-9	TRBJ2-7	ASSAGTGGEQY
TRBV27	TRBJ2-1	ASRYTSGTGHNEQF
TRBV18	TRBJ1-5	ASSPDRTQPQH
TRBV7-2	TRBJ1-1	ASSLGRNTEAF
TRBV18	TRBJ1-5	ASSPSRQGAPQH
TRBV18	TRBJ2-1	ASSRAPRGHEQF
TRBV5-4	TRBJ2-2	ASSLDVINTGELF
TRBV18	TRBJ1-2	ASSAQANYGYT
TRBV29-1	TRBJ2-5	SVEEGGLAGETQY
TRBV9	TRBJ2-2	ASSPNTGELF
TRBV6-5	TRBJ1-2	ASRPASEGYT
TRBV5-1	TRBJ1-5	ASSLSGQGSQPQH
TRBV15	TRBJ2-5	ATSRGGVQETQY
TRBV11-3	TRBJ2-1	ASSLGLRESPRNEQF
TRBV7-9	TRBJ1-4	ASSWDRGNEKLF
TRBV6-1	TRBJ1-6	ASSEASNRVKAPLH
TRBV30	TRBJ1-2	AGHLHGTISFVNYGYT
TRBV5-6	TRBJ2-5	ASSLALGGGALGETQY
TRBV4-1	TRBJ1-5	ASSQGRDQPQH
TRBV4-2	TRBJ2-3	ASSQARTSGGAIGSTDTQY
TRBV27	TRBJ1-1	ASLPIGENEAF
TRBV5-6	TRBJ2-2	ASGSGRMTGELF
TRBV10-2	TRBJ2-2	ASRAGTGNAGELF
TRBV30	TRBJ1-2	AWSPTGTVNYGYT
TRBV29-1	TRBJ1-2	SVEAGGDGYT
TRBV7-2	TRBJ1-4	ASSTSTNEKLF
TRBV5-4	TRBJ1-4	ASSRIAGEKLF
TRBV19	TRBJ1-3	ASSGTGAVSGNTIY
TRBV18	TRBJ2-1	ASSTGNYNEQF
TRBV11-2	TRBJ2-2	ASSHRTGGPNTGELF
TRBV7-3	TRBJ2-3	ASSPRWGDTQY
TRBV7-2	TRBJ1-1	ASKGSETDRTEAF
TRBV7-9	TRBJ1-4	ASSLVGDGLNEKLF
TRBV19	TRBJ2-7	ASSITGTGYEQY
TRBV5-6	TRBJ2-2	ASSLAAQGVTGELF
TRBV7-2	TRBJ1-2	ASSPRTGIYGYT
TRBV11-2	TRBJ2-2	ASSLTGPGELF
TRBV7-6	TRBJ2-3	ASSLAVAPGDTQY
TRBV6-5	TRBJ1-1	ASRGAQRYTEAF